One T cell receptor (beta chain) is described in this entry. Its antigen remains unidentified. Each gene name is a mouse one. The CDR3 is cut off 4 residues early in the read; its end comes from the germline J gene. The V end was cut by 2 bases, the J end by 0 bases, with 6 bases between. CDR3 length equals 14 residues. CDR1 is NNHNN, CDR2 SYGAGS, per germline (reference sequence). As the sequencing template, cDNA was produced by extracting RNA and reverse transcribing it. This table comes from immunoSEQ multiplex PCR, and its TCRdb copy is limited to in-frame clones, with some not included. The sample is made up of about 300,000 clones, none counted only once. The record originates from a study of CD8+ T cells in alopecia areata. Study summary: Spontaneous alopecia affected the roughly 6-12-month-old C3H/HeJ graft donors, whose skin was transplanted to roughly 7-11-week-old female C3H/HeJ mice.

Findings of the study overall: Scalp sequencing captures resident alphabeta T cells of normal skin too. TCR sharing across patients was less clear than in mice, possibly HLA-related. Higher clonality was seen in lesional scalp than in normal scalp, especially in alopecia totalis/universalis.

Researchers sorted pooled cutaneous lymph node cells on the basis of CD4, CD8alpha, NKG2D, NKG2ACE and other markers. V is TRBV13-2 and J is TRBJ2-1, with D tentatively TRBD1 (5 bases). Sequencing used CD4+ T cells sorted from a lymph node. This sequence was found in a C3H/HeJ mouse with alopecia areata. This strain's MHC haplotype is H2-k. The CDR3 reads CASGEGHNYAEQFF. CDR3 DNA, as far as it was read: TGTGCCAGCGGTGAAGGACATAACTATGCT.